The rows below give T cell receptor beta chains drawn from one sample of a study of shared clonotypes between healthy human individuals. Sequencing used immunoSEQ multiplex PCR; TCRdb keeps in-frame clones, though not all of them. The table records under 750,000 clones, over 60% of them present only once. Input material: memory CD4+ T cells sorted from blood. These receptors originate from a woman in her thirties in good health. Both conserved end residues are trimmed from each CDR3. The order of the fields is J gene, V gene, CDR3 protein.

j_call: TRBJ2-3; v_call: TRBV2; cdr3_aa: ASKREAGITDTQY
j_call: TRBJ1-5; v_call: TRBV5-1; cdr3_aa: ASTPAIDQSHQPQH
j_call: TRBJ2-2; v_call: TRBV19; cdr3_aa: ASRTRLTGADGELF
j_call: TRBJ2-5; v_call: TRBV27; cdr3_aa: ATRGTTETQY
j_call: TRBJ1-3; v_call: TRBV9; cdr3_aa: ASSVDGGVKAGNTIY
j_call: TRBJ1-5; v_call: TRBV7-8; cdr3_aa: ASSPSVGRNQPQH
j_call: TRBJ2-2; v_call: TRBV5-8; cdr3_aa: ASSPGGFSWDTGELF
j_call: TRBJ2-1; v_call: TRBV28; cdr3_aa: ASERSSYNEQF
j_call: TRBJ2-3; v_call: TRBV29-1; cdr3_aa: SVLRSGDTQY
j_call: TRBJ2-5; v_call: TRBV6-1; cdr3_aa: ASRRETQY
j_call: TRBJ2-3; v_call: TRBV6-1; cdr3_aa: ASRQGPLTDTQY
j_call: TRBJ2-7; v_call: TRBV28; cdr3_aa: ASSPTSGGTYEQY
j_call: TRBJ1-1; v_call: TRBV15; cdr3_aa: ATSPGQPFTEAF
j_call: TRBJ2-1; v_call: TRBV6-1; cdr3_aa: ASTIPIPPYNEQF
j_call: TRBJ1-2; v_call: TRBV19; cdr3_aa: ASSIDHRAGDGYT
j_call: TRBJ2-7; v_call: TRBV2; cdr3_aa: ASSEFRVAEQY
j_call: TRBJ2-7; v_call: TRBV27; cdr3_aa: ASSARGQGAYEQY
j_call: TRBJ1-1; v_call: TRBV6-1; cdr3_aa: ASSEIGDRGRDTEAF
j_call: TRBJ1-1; v_call: TRBV29-1; cdr3_aa: SGKPGTASTEAF
j_call: TRBJ1-1; v_call: TRBV5-6; cdr3_aa: ASSFQDRGTEAF
j_call: TRBJ1-1; v_call: TRBV6-6; cdr3_aa: ASSLSNLNTEAF
j_call: TRBJ2-5; v_call: TRBV7-2; cdr3_aa: ASSSDRGETQY
j_call: TRBJ2-7; v_call: TRBV9; cdr3_aa: ASSRGAQGFEEQY
j_call: TRBJ2-1; v_call: TRBV11-2; cdr3_aa: ASQTSGSTEQF
j_call: TRBJ2-5; v_call: TRBV7-9; cdr3_aa: ASSGGTSVEETQY
j_call: TRBJ2-3; v_call: TRBV4-1; cdr3_aa: ASSKIGGTDTQY
j_call: TRBJ2-1; v_call: TRBV25-1; cdr3_aa: ASSAEHEQF
j_call: TRBJ1-2; v_call: TRBV7-9; cdr3_aa: ASSQKSQSDYGYT
j_call: .; v_call: TRBV28; cdr3_aa: ASPPSEGQGFDEQY